The 31 T cell receptor beta chains below come from one sample, sequenced in a study of T cells in Graves' hyperthyroidism and ophthalmopathy. Amplification yielded TCR beta CDR3 regions, with RNA transcripts as the source. TCR CDR3 regions were first amplified by RT-PCR with HTBI primers. TCRdb itself ran the multiplex PCR reads through MiXCR, one entry per CDR3 protein. Among 660,000 or so distinct CDR3 sequences, less than 25% were seen once, and the ten largest hold around a third. The material sequenced was blood. The receptors stem from a young man with Graves' ophthalmopathy.

The table lists this clonotype with many counts. V is TRBV2 and J is TRBJ1-6; 7 bases align to TRBD1. Trimming removed 4 bases from V and 10 bases from J; junction bases left unmatched: 13. The CDR3 has 16 amino acids. Germline lookup yields CDR1 SNHLY and CDR2 FYNNEI. The CDR3 nucleotides are TGTGCCAGCAGTGGGGGGGGGACAGTCCCTTCCTCACCCCTCCACTTT. Translated: CASSGGGTVPSSPLHF.

This clonotype was detected only a few times. The gene calls are TRBV2 and TRBJ2-1; D may be TRBD2 (6 bases). Germline CDR1 and CDR2: SNHLY and FYNNEI. Deletions cut 6 bases from V and 0 bases from J, with 12 bases between. CDR3 length: 15 residues. CDR3 DNA sequence: TGTGCCAGCAGCAAGGAGGGGAGCTCCTACAATGAGCAGTTCTTC. Protein: CASSKEGSSYNEQFF.

This chain uses TRBV10-2 with TRBJ2-1; 8 bases agree with TRBD1. V trimming: 4 bases; J trimming: 7 bases; junction bases outside the gene matches: 3. The CDR3 has 13 residues. CDR1 WSHSY and CDR2 SAAADI come from the germline V gene. CDR3 amino acids: CASSVDRGNEQFF. CDR3 DNA: TGCGCCAGCAGTGTTGACAGGGGAAATGAGCAGTTCTTC.

This clonotype was seen a few times. The J gene is TRBJ2-3, the V gene TRBV5-5; 10 nucleotides agree with TRBD2. J gave up 0 bases and V 4 bases, and 11 bases lay outside the gene matches. Germline V CDR1 and CDR2: SGHKS, YYEKEE (reference sequence). CDR3 size: 18 residues. CDR3 residues: CASSKPGTSVTSTDTQYF. In nucleotides, the CDR3 is TGTGCCAGCAGCAAACCTGGGACTAGCGTAACTAGCACAGATACGCAGTATTTT.

The chain carries TRBV9 and TRBJ2-6, with no clear D. Per germline, CDR1 SGDLS and CDR2 YYNGEE. The CDR3 has 17 residues. The V end lost 0 bases, the J end lost 0 bases, and 10 bases lay between the germline ends. The CDR3 nucleotides read TGTGCCAGCAGCGTAGGTCAGTTATACTCTGGGGCCAACGTCCTGACTTTC. Translation: CASSVGQLYSGANVLTF.

On this clonotype: Possible read error: a much larger clone is one base away. V gene TRBV9 combines with J gene TRBJ1-5; maybe TRBD1 (5 bases). There are 15 residues in the CDR3. V gave up 1 base and J gave up 0 bases, with 8 bases separating them. The germline CDR1 and CDR2 sequences are SGDLS and YYNGEE. The CDR3 spells CASSVSGHSNQPQHF. CDR3 DNA: TGTGCCAGCAGCGTATCAGGGCATAGCAATCAGCCCCAGCATTTT.

This clonotype showed up just a few times. The chain is built from TRBV7-9 and TRBJ2-7; 8 bases map to TRBD1. V shed 5 bases and J 5 bases; nucleotides not matched to a gene: 8. CDR3 length: 14 amino acids. In germline, CDR1 is SEHNR, CDR2 FQNEAQ (reference sequence). Here the CDR3 DNA reads TGTGCCAGCAGCCTTGGGGCAGGGGGCGACGAGCAGTACTTC. Residues: CASSLGAGGDEQYF.

This clonotype was seen only a few times. The rearrangement uses TRBV4-1 and TRBJ1-2; 10 nucleotides line up with TRBD1. The CDR3 totals 17 residues. CDR1 and CDR2 (germline): MGHRA, YSYEKL. J gave up 6 bases and V 1 base, and 11 bases lay outside the gene matches. This CDR3 is CASSQVSRLTGGDGYTF. DNA for the CDR3: TGCGCCAGCAGCCAAGTGTCCCGTCTGACAGGGGGCGATGGCTACACCTTC.

V is TRBV4-3 and J is TRBJ1-5, with TRBD1 as a possible D gene (5 bases). V gave up 0 bases and J gave up 4 bases, with 10 bases separating them. Germline V gives CDR1 LGHNA, CDR2 YSLEER. This CDR3 has 15 amino acids. CDR3 DNA sequence: TGCGCCAGCAGCCAAGATCTGGGGCCAAATCAGCCCCAGCATTTT. Its translation is CASSQDLGPNQPQHF.

This chain links TRBV6-1 with TRBJ2-7, with a tentative D call TRBD1 (5 bases). V shed 7 bases and J shed 2 bases, with 9 bases lying between them. The CDR3 extends over 12 amino acids. Germline V gene sequence: CDR1 MNHNS, CDR2 SASEGT. DNA of the CDR3: TGTGCCAGCAATACAGGAGCCTACGAGCAGTACTTC. Protein sequence: CASNTGAYEQYF.

V and J are TRBV28 and TRBJ2-3; the D is unclear. Germline loops: CDR1 MDHEN, CDR2 SYDVKM. The CDR3 spans 13 residues. V was shortened by 5 bases and J by 2 bases, with 8 bases between the two germline ends. CDR3 in amino acids: CASSQSDTDTQYF. The CDR3 coding sequence is TGTGCCAGCAGTCAGAGCGACACAGATACGCAGTATTTT.

The CDR3 nucleotides read TGTGCCAGCAGCCCACAGGAGACAAACAATGAGCAGTTCTTC. Encoded protein: CASSPQETNNEQFF. The J gene is TRBJ2-1, the V gene TRBV7-6; possible D gene TRBD1, 5 bases. The CDR3 runs 14 residues. V was trimmed by 5 bases and J by 5 bases, leaving 13 bases between them. The germline CDR1 and CDR2 sequences are SGHVS and FNYEAQ.

As to this clonotype: The junction and the germline gene differ at one end; a read error may be behind it. The CDR3 loop reads CVSLLSGSFNNEQFF. The DNA of the CDR3 is TGTGTCAGCCTTCTAAGCGGGAGTTTCAACAATGAGCAGTTCTTC. V gene TRBV2 combines with J gene TRBJ2-1; 8 bases are a match to TRBD2. This CDR3 has 15 residues. Per germline, CDR1 SNHLY and CDR2 FYNNEI.

The J gene is TRBJ2-2, the V gene TRBV29-1; D is ambiguous. CDR3 length: 12 amino acids. Trimming removed 7 bases at V and 4 bases at J, with 10 bases between. Germline lookup yields CDR1 SQVTM and CDR2 ANQGSEA. This CDR3 is CSAVDSTGELFF. The DNA of the CDR3 is TGCAGCGCCGTGGATAGCACCGGGGAGCTGTTTTTT.

V gene TRBV20-1 combines with J gene TRBJ1-6, with D possibly TRBD1 on 5 matching bases. V was trimmed by 6 bases and J by 7 bases, leaving 13 bases between them. Per germline, CDR1 DFQATT and CDR2 SNEGSKA (reference sequence). This CDR3 is built from 13 residues. This CDR3 is CSAYSWGNSPLHF. CDR3 sequence (DNA): TGCAGTGCCTATTCTTGGGGGAATTCACCCCTCCACTTT.

At least ten counts were recorded for this clonotype. The chain links TRBV12-3 or TRBV12-4 to TRBJ1-2; maybe TRBD1 (5 bases). The CDR3 contains 14 residues. Between the trimmed V and J ends, which lost 3 bases and 4 bases, there was a span of 12 bases. The CDR3 reads CASSLGEALYGYTF. CDR3 bases: TGTGCCAGCAGTTTGGGGGAGGCCCTCTATGGCTACACCTTC.

This clonotype was picked up a small number of times. A read error may explain this, as a much larger clone is one base away. The rearrangement joins TRBV6-9 to TRBJ1-2; weak D call: TRBD1 (6 bases). CDR1 MNHGY and CDR2 SVAAGI come from the germline V gene. The CDR3 is 17 amino acids. Trimming removed 3 bases at V and 3 bases at J, with 20 bases between. DNA of the CDR3: TGTGCCAGCAGTTACAGTATTGCAGGGGCACCATACTATGGCTACACCTTC. Protein product: CASSYSIAGAPYYGYTF.

The rearrangement joins TRBV6-1 to TRBJ2-5; possible D gene TRBD1, 5 bases. The V end was cut by 7 bases, the J end by 5 bases, with 14 bases between. Germline lookup yields CDR1 MNHNS and CDR2 SASEGT. This CDR3 is built from 13 residues. For the CDR3, the DNA is TGTGCCAGCACATTAGGGGTGTGGGAGACCCAGTACTTC. This encodes CASTLGVWETQYF.

This clonotype was detected many times. The chain joins TRBV7-8 to TRBJ2-1; 8 nucleotides agree with TRBD2. This CDR3 region has 15 residues. The junction had 11 bases not matched to a gene; V was cut back by 5 bases and J by 8 bases. Looked up from germline, CDR1 is SGHVS and CDR2 is FQNEAQ. CDR3 nucleotides: TGTGCCAGCAGCCAAGGACTAGCCTCGAGCGATGAGCAGTTCTTC. As protein: CASSQGLASSDEQFF.

This clonotype was recorded many times. The chain uses TRBV20-1 and TRBJ1-2; D gene ambiguous. V was cut by 0 bases and J by 8 bases, with 7 bases left in between. The germline V gene has CDR1 DFQATT and CDR2 SNEGSKA (reference sequence). The CDR3 sequence is 11 residues long. The CDR3 is CSARDGVGYTF. The CDR3 DNA reads TGCAGTGCTAGAGACGGGGTCGGCTACACCTTC.

In its sample, this clonotype was seen a few times. The V gene is TRBV5-1, the J gene TRBJ2-3; 11 bases map to TRBD2. The V segment lost 4 bases and the J segment 5 bases; nucleotides outside the gene matches: 12. Per the germline V gene, CDR1 is SGHRS and CDR2 is YFSETQ. The CDR3 spans 17 residues. The CDR3 DNA is TGCGCCAGCAGCAAAGCGGATCGGCTAGCGGGGGGAGATACGCAGTATTTT. Amino acids: CASSKADRLAGGDTQYF.

The chain's CDR3 is CASSSGEGRVIDTQYF. The CDR3 DNA reads TGTGCCAGCAGCTCTGGAGAAGGCAGGGTTATAGATACGCAGTATTTT. The chain employs TRBV7-9 and TRBJ2-3; D possibly corresponds to TRBD1 (5 bases). The CDR3 extends over 16 amino acids. V was shortened by 4 bases and J by 5 bases, with 19 bases between the two germline ends. The germline V gene has CDR1 SEHNR and CDR2 FQNEAQ (reference sequence).

As to this clonotype: One end of the junction does not line up with germline, which may come from a read error. CDR3 sequence (DNA): TGCGCCAGCAGTGAGTCTGGGGCTAGAAACACTGAAGCTTTCTTT. This encodes CASSESGARNTEAFF. V usage is TRBV6-1 and J usage is TRBJ1-1; the D gene is possibly TRBD1 (5 bases). The CDR3 has 15 amino acids. Germline V gene sequence: CDR1 MNHNS, CDR2 SASEGT.

The chain links TRBV5-1 to TRBJ2-1, with 11 bases identical to TRBD2. Unmatched junction bases numbered 15, after V lost 0 bases and J lost 7 bases. The CDR3 consists of 19 residues. Germline V gene lookup returns CDR1 SGHRS and CDR2 YFSETQ. The CDR3 region is CASSLVSGIAGGPENEQFF. The CDR3 DNA follows: TGCGCCAGCAGCTTGGTTTCGGGAATAGCGGGAGGGCCGGAAAATGAGCAGTTCTTC. Filled out from reference TRBV5-1 and TRBJ2-1, the complete variable domain reads KAGVTQTPRYLIKTRGQQVTLSCSPISGHRSVSWYQQTPGQGLQFLFEYFSETQRNKGNFPGRFSGRQFSNSRSEMNVSTLELGDSALYLCASSLVSGIAGGPENEQFFGPGTRLTVL.

The CDR3 is CSAGADYGYTF. The CDR3 DNA sequence: TGCAGCGCCGGCGCGGACTATGGCTACACCTTC. The chain has TRBV29-1 and TRBJ1-2, with unresolved D. Germline V CDR1 and CDR2: SQVTM, ANQGSEA. The CDR3 totals 11 residues. V was cut by 7 bases and J by 3 bases, with 9 bases left in between.

This chain uses TRBV11-1 with TRBJ2-7; D is possibly TRBD1 (5 bases). Germline V gene sequence: CDR1 SGHAT, CDR2 FQDESV (reference sequence). CDR3 length: 13 residues. Trimming pared 6 bases from V and 5 bases from J, leaving 14 bases between. DNA for the CDR3: TGTGCCAGCAGTCGGACACCCAGAGACGAGCAGTACTTC. Protein sequence: CASSRTPRDEQYF.

This clonotype was seen a handful of times. The V and J genes are TRBV12-3 or TRBV12-4 and TRBJ2-1; 7 nucleotides agree with TRBD2. With 3 bases clipped from V and 8 bases from J, the junction kept 10 bases outside the gene matches. CDR3 length equals 15 residues. The CDR3 spells CASSFTSGIKDEQFF. The CDR3 nucleotides read TGTGCCAGCAGTTTTACCAGCGGGATTAAAGATGAGCAGTTCTTC.

This chain joins TRBV5-1 and TRBJ1-4; tentatively, D is TRBD1 (5 bases). CDR1 and CDR2 from the germline V gene are SGHRS and YFSETQ. CDR3 length equals 15 residues. Trimming stripped 0 bases from V and 8 bases from J, with 14 bases between. CDR3 region: CASSLEGRAGEKLFF. For the CDR3, the DNA is TGCGCCAGCAGCTTGGAAGGCAGGGCAGGGGAAAAACTGTTTTTT. Drawing the rest from reference TRBV5-1 and TRBJ1-4, the complete variable domain is KAGVTQTPRYLIKTRGQQVTLSCSPISGHRSVSWYQQTPGQGLQFLFEYFSETQRNKGNFPGRFSGRQFSNSRSEMNVSTLELGDSALYLCASSLEGRAGEKLFFGSGTQLSVL.

In this sample, this clonotype turned up many times. V and J are TRBV5-1 and TRBJ2-7; 12 bases align to TRBD2. The CDR3 contains 17 residues. Germline V gives CDR1 SGHRS, CDR2 YFSETQ. The ends lost 4 bases at V and 2 bases at J; junction bases unmatched: 10. DNA of the CDR3: TGCGCCAGCAGCCCCACCCCTCGACTAGCGGGAGCCTACGAGCAGTACTTC. It encodes CASSPTPRLAGAYEQYF. Drawing the rest from reference TRBV5-1 and TRBJ2-7, the complete variable domain is KAGVTQTPRYLIKTRGQQVTLSCSPISGHRSVSWYQQTPGQGLQFLFEYFSETQRNKGNFPGRFSGRQFSNSRSEMNVSTLELGDSALYLCASSPTPRLAGAYEQYFGPGTRLTVT.

This chain uses TRBV5-1 with TRBJ1-2; no firm D call. This CDR3 has 14 amino acids. V dropped 4 bases and J dropped 2 bases, with 12 bases sitting between them. Germline V CDR1 and CDR2: SGHRS, YFSETQ. The CDR3 coding sequence is TGCGCCAGCAGCCCCTCGCCCGGGAACTATGGCTACACCTTC. The encoded protein is CASSPSPGNYGYTF.

The chain uses TRBV6-1 and TRBJ2-2; D may be TRBD1 (6 bases). The germline V and J ends were trimmed by 4 bases and 6 bases, with 12 bases remaining between them. The CDR3 contains 14 residues. The germline gives CDR1 MNHNS, CDR2 SASEGT. The CDR3 sequence is CASSGTALAGELFF. The CDR3 coding sequence is TGTGCCAGCAGTGGGACAGCCCTGGCCGGGGAGCTGTTTTTT.